This T cell receptor (beta chain) appears in the sequencing data of a study of blood T cell repertoires in COVID-19. Deletions cut 9 bases from V and 0 bases from J, with 15 bases between. Germline-derived CDR1 and CDR2 are KGHSH and LQKENI. The CDR3 spans 16 residues. In the original processing: From reference gene primer amplification, estimates of nucleated cell counts were derived. The method was immunoSEQ multiplex PCR; TCRdb's version includes in-frame clones alone and lacks a portion of them. That table is the source of V, J and clone size, and D and trimming were worked out from the DNA. This table holds tens of thousands of clones, under 95% found once.

Sequencing was carried out using peripheral blood. The rearrangement uses TRBV18 and TRBJ2-6, with a possible D match to TRBD1 (5 bases). The source is a man aged 55 to 70 with acute or convalescent COVID-19. The CDR3 loop is CASAGSPFSGANVLTF. The CDR3 nucleotides read TGTGCCAGTGCAGGGTCCCCGTTCTCTGGGGCCAACGTCCTGACTTTC.